The 23 T cell receptor beta chains below were found in one sample sequenced in a study of breast tumors, draining lymph nodes, adjacent tissues. TCRdb reanalysed the multiplex PCR reads using MiXCR and keeps one entry per CDR3 protein. Counted here are roughly 80,000 distinct CDR3 sequences, about 21% occurring once; the ten biggest clones make up less than 3%. Samples came from axillary lymph nodes draining the breast cancer. Sequencing used axillary lymph node tissue. The receptors were sampled from a female donor with breast cancer. Some clones in this sample may be carry-over from other donors' samples.

As concerns this clonotype: The CDR3 carries no conserved terminal phenylalanine or tryptophan, so it likely arises from a read error. The chain uses TRBV18 and TRBJ1-2, with a possible D match to TRBD1 (6 bases). This CDR3 has 13 residues. Deletions cut 0 bases from V and 7 bases from J, with 9 bases between. CDR1 KGHSH and CDR2 LQKENI come from the germline V gene. The CDR3 sequence: CASSPPPGAGYTL. CDR3 sequence (DNA): TGTGCCAGCTCACCACCTCCAGGGGCTGGCTACACCCTC.

This clonotype was found many times. The chain employs TRBV12-3 or TRBV12-4 and TRBJ1-2, with D unresolved. The CDR3 consists of 15 residues. V was cut by 1 base and J by 8 bases, with 17 bases left in between. CDR3 amino acids: CASSLGRRAVMGYTF. The CDR3 nucleotides read TGTGCCAGCAGTTTAGGAAGACGGGCTGTGATGGGCTACACCTTC.

This clonotype was counted ten times or more. V and J are TRBV10-3 and TRBJ2-3, with D hard to call. This CDR3 is 15 amino acids long. V lost 5 bases, J lost 2 bases, and 14 bases lay in between. Germline loops: CDR1 ENHRY, CDR2 SYGVKD. Here the CDR3 reads CAISFQAGSTDTQYF. CDR3 nucleotides: TGTGCCATCAGTTTTCAGGCAGGCTCCACAGATACGCAGTATTTT.

This clonotype has more than one count but fewer than ten. A much larger clone differs by one base, so this may be a read error. The chain employs TRBV29-1 and TRBJ1-2, with D tentatively TRBD1 (6 bases). The CDR3 contains 12 residues. Germline CDR1 SQVTM, CDR2 ANQGSEA. Here the CDR3 DNA reads TGCAGCGTTAACAGGGTCGGCTATGGCTGCACCTTC. Amino acid sequence: CSVNRVGYGCTF.

The table lists this clonotype with many counts. The rearrangement joins TRBV19 to TRBJ2-7, with 14 bases aligning to TRBD2. V lost 5 bases, J lost 5 bases, and 11 bases stayed unmatched. The CDR3 sequence is 17 residues long. Germline CDR1 is LNHDA and CDR2 is SQIVND (reference sequence). The CDR3 sequence is CASSGTSGSSLSNEQYF. CDR3 bases: TGTGCCAGTAGTGGGACTAGCGGGAGCAGTCTAAGTAACGAGCAGTACTTC.

The table lists this clonotype with many counts. The rearrangement uses TRBV6-6 and TRBJ1-6, with D possibly TRBD1 on 6 matching bases. Germline lookup yields CDR1 MNHNY and CDR2 SVGAGI (reference sequence). Trimming pared 4 bases from V and 10 bases from J, leaving 11 bases between. The CDR3 extends over 13 amino acids. CDR3 nucleotide sequence: TGTGCCAGCAGTTTAGCAGGGGAGTCACCCCTCCACTTT. Encoded protein: CASSLAGESPLHF.

A word on this clonotype: Just one base apart from a much larger clone, this may be a read error. The V and J genes are TRBV9 and TRBJ1-5, with TRBD1 identical over 8 bases. The V and J ends lost 4 bases and 6 bases, in that order; junction bases with no gene match: 9. Germline V gene lookup returns CDR1 SGDLS and CDR2 YYNGEE. This CDR3 is built from 15 residues. The CDR3 DNA is TGTGCCAGCAGCTTGACAGGGGTATTCAGTCAGCCCCAGCATTTT. Protein: CASSLTGVFSQPQHF. Using reference TRBV9 and TRBJ1-5 for the parts outside the CDR3, the full variable domain is DSGVTQTPKHLITATGQRVTLRCSPRSGDLSVYWYQQSLDQGLQFLIQYYNGEERAKGNILERFSAQQFPDLHSELNLSSLELGDSALYFCASSLTGVFSQPQHFGDGTRLSIL.

Of note for this clonotype: A read error may be the cause here, since a much bigger clone is one base away. This chain connects TRBV7-9 to TRBJ2-1, with TRBD2 as a possible D gene (6 bases). The CDR3 has 15 residues. Germline V gives CDR1 SEHNR, CDR2 FQNEAQ (reference sequence). The CDR3 region has the DNA TGTGCCAGCATCTTACCCGGGAGTTCCTACAATGAGCAGTTCTTC. This encodes CASILPGSSYNEQFF.

For this clonotype: Just one base apart from a much larger clone, this may be a read error. The V and J genes are TRBV7-2 and TRBJ1-5, with TRBD1 matching 7 bases. The CDR3 contains 12 residues. The V gene's germline CDR1 is SGHTA and CDR2 FQGNSA. V gave up 5 bases and J gave up 10 bases; unmatched junction bases: 5. In nucleotides, the CDR3 is TGTGCCAGCAGCCTTAACAGGGGTCCCCAGCATTTT. Amino acids: CASSLNRGPQHF.

At least ten counts were recorded for this clonotype. For the CDR3, the DNA is TGCAGTGCTAGAGACATTAGCGGGAAATCCCTTGGCGAGCAGTACTTC. Encoded protein: CSARDISGKSLGEQYF. The genes are TRBV20-1 and TRBJ2-7; 8 nucleotides agree with TRBD2. Germline CDR1 DFQATT, CDR2 SNEGSKA (reference sequence). The ends lost 0 bases at V and 6 bases at J; junction bases unmatched: 13. This CDR3 spans 16 amino acids.

There are many counts of this clonotype. This chain links TRBV19 with TRBJ2-3; possibly TRBD2 for D (5 bases). Trimming took off 8 bases at V and 4 bases at J, with 13 bases between the two ends. Germline V gene lookup returns CDR1 LNHDA and CDR2 SQIVND (reference sequence). This CDR3 contains 13 residues. CDR3 protein: CASGRDSADTQYF. The CDR3 bases are TGTGCCAGTGGAAGGGATAGCGCAGATACGCAGTATTTT.

This clonotype was recorded at least ten times. The DNA for the CDR3 is TGTGCCAGCAGTTTGTACGGGAGGGCCCGGACGCAGTATTTT. This codes for CASSLYGRARTQYF. The rearrangement links TRBV12-3 or TRBV12-4 to TRBJ2-3; 8 bases are a match to TRBD2. Trimming at V came to 3 bases and at J to 9 bases, leaving 8 bases not matched to a gene. This CDR3 comprises 14 residues.

This clonotype was detected only a few times. The genes are TRBV4-2 and TRBJ2-3; 11 positions agree with TRBD2. This CDR3 has 19 amino acids. With V trimmed by 2 bases and J by 0 bases, 10 bases remained unmatched. Germline CDR1 and CDR2: LGHNA and YNFKEQ. The CDR3 coding sequence is TGTGCCAGCAGCCAATACTCTAGCGGGAGGAGCCCGAGCACAGATACGCAGTATTTT. Protein product: CASSQYSSGRSPSTDTQYF.

This clonotype occurred many times. This sequence joins TRBV7-3 and TRBJ2-6; D call uncertain. V was trimmed by 4 bases and J by 1 base, leaving 5 bases between them. CDR1 SGHTA and CDR2 FQGTGA come from the germline V gene. This CDR3 spans 14 amino acids. The CDR3 sequence: CASSSLSGANVLTF. DNA of the CDR3: TGTGCCAGCAGCTCCCTTTCTGGGGCCAACGTCCTGACTTTC.

This clonotype was observed at least ten times. The chain uses TRBV7-9 and TRBJ1-2; 7 nucleotides line up with TRBD1. Germline CDR1 is SEHNR and CDR2 is FQNEAQ (reference sequence). Germline trimming cut 4 bases from V and 10 bases from J; bases unmatched to any gene: 9. The CDR3 sequence is 13 residues long. Written as DNA, the CDR3 is TGTGCCAGCAGCTCCACGAGACAGGGTCACTACACCTTC. It is translated as CASSSTRQGHYTF.

This clonotype showed up many times. The V gene is TRBV27, the J gene TRBJ2-5; D may be TRBD1 or TRBD2 (5 bases each). V was clipped by 5 bases and J by 1 base, with 11 bases between them. Per germline, CDR1 MNHEY and CDR2 SMNVEV (reference sequence). This CDR3 comprises 14 residues. The CDR3: CASSQWGSQETQYF. Written as DNA, the CDR3 is TGTGCCAGCAGTCAGTGGGGGAGCCAAGAGACCCAGTACTTC.

This clonotype was seen ten or more times. The chain carries TRBV7-9 and TRBJ2-1; a possible D gene is TRBD1 (6 bases). CDR3 length equals 16 residues. Germline V gene lookup returns CDR1 SEHNR and CDR2 FQNEAQ (reference sequence). V was cut by 5 bases and J by 7 bases, with 21 bases left in between. The CDR3 protein is CASSPPGAGERNEQFF. Here the CDR3 DNA reads TGTGCCAGCAGCCCACCAGGGGCAGGGGAGAGAAATGAGCAGTTCTTC.

This clonotype was observed at least ten times. The chain recombines TRBV7-2 with TRBJ2-7, with 7 bases matching TRBD1. The CDR3 sequence is 15 residues long. Germline-derived CDR1 and CDR2 are SGHTA and FQGNSA. J lost 3 bases, V lost 3 bases, and 8 bases had no gene match. CDR3: CASSFDRVGSYEQYF. The CDR3 coding sequence is TGTGCCAGCAGCTTTGACAGGGTAGGAAGCTACGAGCAGTACTTC.

This clonotype was recorded at least ten times. In DNA form, the CDR3 reads TGTGCCAGCAGCTTCCGCGAGACTAGCGGGAGTTCAGATACGCAGTATTTT. It is translated as CASSFRETSGSSDTQYF. The genes are TRBV11-2 and TRBJ2-3; 12 bases are a match to TRBD2. V lost 3 bases to trimming and J lost 4 bases; unmatched junction nucleotides: 8. The CDR3 has 17 amino acids. Germline V gene sequence: CDR1 SGHAT, CDR2 FQNNGV.

This clonotype was detected a few times. The CDR3 nucleotides read TGTGCCAGCTCACCCCTGGACAGGGACGGTGGCTACACCTTC. It codes for CASSPLDRDGGYTF. The chain is built from TRBV18 and TRBJ1-2, with 8 nucleotides matching TRBD1. CDR1 and CDR2 from the germline V gene are KGHSH and LQKENI. With 3 bases clipped from V and 7 bases from J, the junction kept 7 bases outside the gene matches. The CDR3 length is 14 residues.

The chain uses TRBV3-1 and TRBJ2-5; 7 positions agree with TRBD1. The CDR3 sequence is 16 residues long. Germline V lookup: CDR1 LGHDT, CDR2 YNNKEL (reference sequence). The V segment lost 1 base and the J segment 4 bases; nucleotides outside the gene matches: 9. CDR3 region: CASSQAQTGWRETQYF. The CDR3 nucleotides read TGTGCCAGCAGCCAAGCCCAGACAGGGTGGAGAGAGACCCAGTACTTC.

There are many counts of this clonotype. An end of the junction does not agree with germline; a read error may underlie this. The chain recombines TRBV4-2 with TRBJ2-5, with a weak D call TRBD2 (6 bases). Germline V gene sequence: CDR1 LGHNA, CDR2 YNFKEQ. This CDR3 spans 13 amino acids. The CDR3 loop is CASSAEGGEAQYF. The DNA of the CDR3 is TGTGCCAGCAGCGCGGAGGGAGGAGAGGCCCAGTACTTC.

The sample holds many counts of this clonotype. The chain uses TRBV3-1 and TRBJ2-5, with TRBD2 identical over 10 bases. The V gene's germline CDR1 is LGHDT and CDR2 YNNKEL (reference sequence). The trim removed 0 bases at V and 6 bases at J, leaving 7 bases unmatched. The CDR3 length is 16 residues. The CDR3 nucleotides read TGTGCCAGCAGCCAAGATCCCTCTAGCGGGAGAAAGACCCAGTACTTC. Its protein is CASSQDPSSGRKTQYF.